This T cell receptor (beta chain) derives from a study of cytomegalovirus exposure and HLA in healthy donors. It was with 60 Vbeta and 13 Jbeta primers that the PCR ran. The table came from immunoSEQ multiplex PCR; TCRdb's copy has only in-frame clones and leaves some out. Of some 130,000 clones in the sample, around four fifths were seen once. Trimming at V came to 8 bases and at J to 6 bases, leaving 8 bases not matched to a gene. Germline assignment: CDR1 PRHDT and CDR2 FYEKMQ (reference sequence). This CDR3 is built from 13 residues. The chain employs TRBV13 and TRBJ2-3, with TRBD2 identical over 7 bases. The clonotype comes from a boy between 5 and 17 years old in good health and CMV-seronegative. Specimen: PBMCs. The CDR3 protein is CASGEGMADTQYF. CDR3 nucleotides: TGTGCCAGCGGGGAGGGGATGGCGGATACGCAGTATTTT.